The clone carrying this T cell receptor beta chain was picked up a small number of times. No antigen is known for it. The data belong to a study of beta chain features in type 1 diabetes. General study findings and limits: Within the patient group, naive, central memory and Treg TCRB repertoires appeared more similar to each other than within healthy donors. The study notes PCR might favor shorter templates equally in patients and controls. Within each of all four CD4+ subsets, Type 1 diabetes patients had TCRB CDR3s that were moderately but significantly shorter.

Sequencing targeted expressed TCRB transcripts, as all isolated RNA had been reverse transcribed. An average of around 3.5 million reads was obtained for naive, central memory and regulatory T cell samples. Assay: immunoSEQ multiplex PCR; the TCRdb copy retains only in-frame clones and omits some. Here the sample spans 130,000 to 150,000 clones, 10% to 15% being singletons. The CDR3 runs to 12 residues. The germline V and J ends were trimmed by 5 bases and 4 bases, with 8 bases remaining between them. Germline-derived CDR1 and CDR2 are LNHNV and YYDKDF (reference sequence). The sample consisted of central memory CD4+ T cells from blood. The chain joins TRBV15 to TRBJ1-2; D gene ambiguous. The clonotype was recovered from a man between 18 and 35 years old with type 1 diabetes. Here the CDR3 reads CATSDGVYGYTF. Written as DNA, the CDR3 is TGTGCCACCAGCGACGGAGTCTATGGCTACACCTTC.